The 2 T cell receptor beta chains reported below all come from one sample, sequenced in a study of cytomegalovirus exposure and HLA in healthy donors. With 60 Vbeta and 13 Jbeta primers, the PCR was carried out. Sequencing used immunoSEQ multiplex PCR; TCRdb keeps in-frame clones, though not all of them. The sample consists of about 130,000 clones, roughly 71% of them appearing once. Sequencing used PBMCs. All receptors come from a woman aged 45-60 years in good health and CMV-seropositive.

This clone has a handful of counts. The chain carries TRBV7-9 and TRBJ2-1; 12 bases map to TRBD1. The V and J ends lost 1 base and 9 bases, in that order; junction bases with no gene match: 7. CDR1 is SEHNR, CDR2 FQNEAQ, per germline (reference sequence). The CDR3 consists of 16 residues. The chain's CDR3 is CASSLVGGTGGGEQFF. The DNA for the CDR3 is TGTGCCAGCAGCTTAGTTGGTGGGACAGGGGGCGGTGAGCAGTTCTTC.

The chain employs TRBV6-5 and TRBJ1-1, with a weak D call TRBD1 (5 bases). The CDR3 spans 13 residues. The V end was cut by 7 bases, the J end by 5 bases, with 14 bases between. Germline V gene lookup returns CDR1 MNHEY and CDR2 SVGAGI. The chain's CDR3 is CASTSIRGTEAFF. CDR3 bases: TGTGCCAGCACCTCTATTCGGGGGACTGAAGCTTTCTTT.